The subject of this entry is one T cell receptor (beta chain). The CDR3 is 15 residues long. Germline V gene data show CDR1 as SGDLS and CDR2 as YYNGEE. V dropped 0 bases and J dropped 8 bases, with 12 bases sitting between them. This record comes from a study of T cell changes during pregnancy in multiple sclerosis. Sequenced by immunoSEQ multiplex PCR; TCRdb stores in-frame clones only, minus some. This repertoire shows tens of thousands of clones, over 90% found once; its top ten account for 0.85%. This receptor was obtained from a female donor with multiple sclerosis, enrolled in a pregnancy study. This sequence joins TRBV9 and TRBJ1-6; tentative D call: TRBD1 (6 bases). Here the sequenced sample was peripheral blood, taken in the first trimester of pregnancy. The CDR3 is CASSVEGGAYSPLHF. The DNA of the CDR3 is TGTGCCAGCAGCGTAGAGGGGGGGGCTTATTCACCCCTCCACTTT.